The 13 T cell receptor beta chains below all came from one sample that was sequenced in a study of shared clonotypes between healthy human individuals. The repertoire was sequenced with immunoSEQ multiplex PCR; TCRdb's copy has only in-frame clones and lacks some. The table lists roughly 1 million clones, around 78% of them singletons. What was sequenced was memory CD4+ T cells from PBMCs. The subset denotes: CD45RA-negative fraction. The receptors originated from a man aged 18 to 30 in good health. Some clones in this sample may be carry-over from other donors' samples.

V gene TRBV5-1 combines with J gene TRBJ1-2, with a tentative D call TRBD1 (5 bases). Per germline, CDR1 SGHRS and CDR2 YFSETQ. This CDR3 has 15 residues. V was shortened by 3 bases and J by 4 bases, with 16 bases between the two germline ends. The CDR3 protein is CASSSRGGDGYGYTF. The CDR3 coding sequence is TGCGCCAGCAGCTCCCGCGGGGGGGATGGCTATGGCTACACCTTC.

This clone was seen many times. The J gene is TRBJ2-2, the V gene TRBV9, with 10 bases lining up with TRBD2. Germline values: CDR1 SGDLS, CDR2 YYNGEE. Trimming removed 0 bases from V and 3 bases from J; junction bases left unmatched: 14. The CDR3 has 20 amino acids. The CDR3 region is CASSVGWGASGRGDTGELFF. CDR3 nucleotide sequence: TGTGCCAGCAGCGTAGGGTGGGGTGCTAGCGGGAGAGGGGACACCGGGGAGCTGTTTTTT.

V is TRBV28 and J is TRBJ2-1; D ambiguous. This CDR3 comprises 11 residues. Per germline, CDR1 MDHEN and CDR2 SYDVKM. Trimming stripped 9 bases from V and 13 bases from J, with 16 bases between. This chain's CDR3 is CASTDLGAQFF. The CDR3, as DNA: TGTGCCAGTACAGATCTCGGAGCACAGTTCTTC.

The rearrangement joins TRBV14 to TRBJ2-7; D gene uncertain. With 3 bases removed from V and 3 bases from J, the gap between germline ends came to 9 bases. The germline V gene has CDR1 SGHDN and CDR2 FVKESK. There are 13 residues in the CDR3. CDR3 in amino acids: CASSQRHLYEQYF. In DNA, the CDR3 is TGTGCCAGCAGCCAGAGACACCTCTACGAGCAGTACTTC.

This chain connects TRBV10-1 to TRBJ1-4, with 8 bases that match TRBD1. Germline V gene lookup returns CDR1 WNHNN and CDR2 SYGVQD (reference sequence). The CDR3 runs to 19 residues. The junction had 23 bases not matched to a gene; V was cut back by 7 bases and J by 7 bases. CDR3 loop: CASTPGGQGASIPGEKLFF. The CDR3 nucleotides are TGCGCCAGCACCCCTGGGGGGCAGGGGGCCTCTATACCAGGTGAAAAACTGTTTTTT.

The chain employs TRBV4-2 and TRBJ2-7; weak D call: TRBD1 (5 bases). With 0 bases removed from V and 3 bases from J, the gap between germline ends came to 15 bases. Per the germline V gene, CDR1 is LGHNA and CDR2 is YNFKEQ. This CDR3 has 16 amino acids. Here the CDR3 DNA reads TGTGCCAGCAGCCAAGATTACAGGCAGGATGGCTACGAGCAGTACTTC. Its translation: CASSQDYRQDGYEQYF.

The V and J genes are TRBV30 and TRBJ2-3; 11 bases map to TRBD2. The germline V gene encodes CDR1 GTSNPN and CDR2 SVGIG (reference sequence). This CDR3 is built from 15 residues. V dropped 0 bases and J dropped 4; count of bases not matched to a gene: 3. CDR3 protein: CAWSVLAGVADTQYF. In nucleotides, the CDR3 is TGTGCCTGGAGTGTACTAGCGGGAGTGGCAGATACGCAGTATTTT.

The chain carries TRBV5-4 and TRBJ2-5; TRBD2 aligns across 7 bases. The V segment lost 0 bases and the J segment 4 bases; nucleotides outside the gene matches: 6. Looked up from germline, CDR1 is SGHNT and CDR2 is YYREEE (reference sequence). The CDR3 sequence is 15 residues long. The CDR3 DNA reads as TGTGCCAGCAGCTTGGTGGGCTCGGGGGGAGAGACCCAGTACTTC. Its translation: CASSLVGSGGETQYF.

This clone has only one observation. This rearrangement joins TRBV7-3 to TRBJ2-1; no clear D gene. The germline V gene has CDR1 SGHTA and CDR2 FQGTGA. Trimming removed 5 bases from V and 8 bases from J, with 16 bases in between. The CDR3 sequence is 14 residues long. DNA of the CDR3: TGTGCCAGCAGCCGCCGTACCCTAATCGATGAGCAGTTCTTC. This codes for CASSRRTLIDEQFF.

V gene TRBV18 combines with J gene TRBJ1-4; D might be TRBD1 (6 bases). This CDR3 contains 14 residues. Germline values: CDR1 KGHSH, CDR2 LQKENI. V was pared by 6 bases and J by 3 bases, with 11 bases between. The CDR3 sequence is CASSPGAANEKLFF. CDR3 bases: TGTGCCAGCTCGCCAGGGGCGGCTAATGAAAAACTGTTTTTT.

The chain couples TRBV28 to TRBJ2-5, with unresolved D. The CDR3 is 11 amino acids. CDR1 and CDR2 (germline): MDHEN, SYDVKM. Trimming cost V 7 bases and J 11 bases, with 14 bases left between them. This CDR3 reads CASIIPREQYF. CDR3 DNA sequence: TGTGCCAGCATTATCCCAAGGGAACAGTACTTC.

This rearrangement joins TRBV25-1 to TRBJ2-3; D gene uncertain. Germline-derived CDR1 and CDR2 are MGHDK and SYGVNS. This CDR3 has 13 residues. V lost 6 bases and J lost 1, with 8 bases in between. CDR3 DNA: TGTGCCAGCAGCCTTGGGGGCACAGATACGCAGTATTTT. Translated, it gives CASSLGGTDTQYF.

This CDR3 reads CASSIGTYNEQFF. The CDR3 nucleotides read TGTGCCAGTAGTATTGGGACCTACAATGAGCAGTTCTTC. The rearrangement links TRBV19 to TRBJ2-1; D unresolved. The CDR3 is made up of 13 amino acids. CDR1 is LNHDA, CDR2 SQIVND, per germline (reference sequence). Trimming took 3 bases from V and 2 from J, leaving 5 bases between them.